These 14 T cell receptor beta chains originate from one sample sequenced in a study of Ad26.COV2.S vaccination and SARS-CoV-2 variants. Some clones are missing from TCRdb's copy, which holds only in-frame ones; the method was immunoSEQ multiplex PCR. In the table there are about 370,000 clones, about nine tenths of which are singletons. Treatment reported: approximately 18 received Ad26.COV2.S at low or high dose, single or two shots; roughly 5 received placebo; per-sample allocation not given. At day 63 after the first vaccine or placebo injection, samples were drawn. The material was peripheral blood, obtained in a trial of Ad26.COV2.S vaccine versus placebo. The origin of the receptors is a person aged 18-65 years who received the Ad26.COV2.S COVID-19 vaccine or a placebo.

The chain employs TRBV19 and TRBJ2-3, with D hard to call. CDR1 is LNHDA, CDR2 SQIVND, per germline (reference sequence). The CDR3 is 15 residues long. Trimming took off 3 bases at V and 3 bases at J, with 13 bases between the two ends. The CDR3 nucleotides are TGTGCCAGTAGTATTGGTGATGGCAAAACAGATACGCAGTATTTT. It codes for CASSIGDGKTDTQYF.

This chain uses TRBV7-2 with TRBJ1-5, with 9 bases matching TRBD1. The germline V gene has CDR1 SGHTA and CDR2 FQGNSA. CDR3 length: 15 residues. Trimming at V came to 1 base and at J to 5 bases, leaving 3 bases not matched to a gene. Written as DNA, the CDR3 is TGTGCCAGCAGCTTAGGACAGGGGGGATATCAGCCCCAGCATTTT. This encodes CASSLGQGGYQPQHF.

This chain uses TRBV7-2 with TRBJ1-5; 7 bases fit TRBD1. Germline lookup yields CDR1 SGHTA and CDR2 FQGNSA. Trimming cost V 1 base and J 4 bases; bases outside gene matches: 1. The CDR3 has 14 residues. CDR3 nucleotides: TGTGCCAGCAGCTTAGAACAGGGGAATCAGCCCCAGCATTTT. Amino acid sequence: CASSLEQGNQPQHF.

The chain joins TRBV6-5 to TRBJ2-7; 10 nucleotides agree with TRBD1. The CDR3 has 15 amino acids. The trim removed 6 bases at V and 3 bases at J, leaving 8 bases unmatched. Germline V gives CDR1 MNHEY, CDR2 SVGAGI. The CDR3 is CASSSRQGAFYEQYF. For the CDR3, the DNA is TGTGCCAGCAGCTCTAGACAGGGGGCCTTCTACGAGCAGTACTTC.

V gene TRBV19 combines with J gene TRBJ2-3; no firm D call. V was shortened by 8 bases and J by 6 bases, with 12 bases between the two germline ends. The CDR3 is 12 residues long. Germline CDR1 is LNHDA and CDR2 is SQIVND (reference sequence). In DNA, the CDR3 is TGTGCCAGTTCTACCTCGGCGGATACGCAGTATTTT. It codes for CASSTSADTQYF.

V usage is TRBV5-4 and J usage is TRBJ2-7; D is possibly TRBD1 (6 bases). The V and J ends lost 4 bases and 4 bases respectively, with 9 bases between them. Looked up from germline, CDR1 is SGHNT and CDR2 is YYREEE (reference sequence). The CDR3 is 12 amino acids. CDR3 sequence reads: CASSLGQYEQYF. Written as DNA, the CDR3 is TGTGCCAGCAGCCTTGGACAGTACGAGCAGTACTTC.

J is TRBJ2-7 and V is TRBV19, with 11 positions matching TRBD1. CDR3 size: 15 residues. Trimming took 3 bases from V and 7 from J; bases not matched to a gene: 8. Germline CDR1 LNHDA, CDR2 SQIVND (reference sequence). In DNA form, the CDR3 reads TGTGCCAGTAGTATCACAGGACAGGGGGCTGGGGAGCAGTACTTC. This gives the protein CASSITGQGAGEQYF.

This chain uses TRBV29-1 with TRBJ1-4; D is unclear. This CDR3 has 13 residues. Trimming took off 5 bases at V and 3 bases at J, with 10 bases between the two ends. Germline CDR1 SQVTM, CDR2 ANQGSEA. CDR3: CSVKPVANEKLFF. In DNA form, the CDR3 reads TGCAGCGTTAAACCTGTGGCTAATGAAAAACTGTTTTTT.

J is TRBJ1-1 and V is TRBV5-1, with D perhaps TRBD1 (5 bases). Per germline, CDR1 SGHRS and CDR2 YFSETQ. This CDR3 has 16 residues. Deletions cut 4 bases from V and 3 bases from J, with 19 bases between. DNA of the CDR3: TGCGCCAGCAGCCCTAGGGGCCCCATCCAGGACACTGAAGCTTTCTTT. Its protein is CASSPRGPIQDTEAFF.

The chain links TRBV3-1 (or the pseudogene TRBV3-2) to TRBJ2-7; D may be TRBD1 (6 bases). This CDR3 comprises 16 residues. Trimming removed 0 bases from V and 0 bases from J, with 12 bases in between. Looked up from germline, CDR1 is LGHDT and CDR2 is YNNKEL (reference sequence). CDR3 coding DNA: TGTGCCAGCAGCCAAGATGCAGGGGAACACTCCTACGAGCAGTACTTC. Protein product: CASSQDAGEHSYEQYF.

In this sample, this clone turned up once. The chain employs TRBV19 and TRBJ2-3; 10 bases match TRBD2. After removal of 4 bases from V and 5 bases from J, the junction contained 9 bases not matched to a gene. This CDR3 is built from 16 residues. Looked up from germline, CDR1 is LNHDA and CDR2 is SQIVND (reference sequence). CDR3: CASSNLLAGQGDTQYF. CDR3 nucleotides: TGTGCCAGTAGTAACCTACTAGCGGGGCAGGGAGATACGCAGTATTTT.

This clone was found once. The chain combines TRBV9 with TRBJ1-4; D is undetermined. The V end was cut by 1 base, the J end by 0 bases, with 10 bases between. Germline lookup yields CDR1 SGDLS and CDR2 YYNGEE. The CDR3 has 16 amino acids. Here the CDR3 reads CASSVKPSPTNEKLFF. In nucleotides, the CDR3 is TGTGCCAGCAGCGTAAAACCAAGCCCAACTAATGAAAAACTGTTTTTT.

The chain recombines TRBV2 with TRBJ1-3; maybe TRBD1 (5 bases). The CDR3 length is 17 residues. Trimming removed 2 bases at V and 0 bases at J, with 14 bases between. Germline V CDR1 and CDR2: SNHLY, FYNNEI. The CDR3 region is CASSEIPGEISGNTIYF. In nucleotides, the CDR3 is TGTGCCAGCAGTGAAATCCCGGGGGAGATCTCTGGAAACACCATATATTTT.

This clone was detected only once. The chain joins TRBV6-5 to TRBJ2-1; TRBD1 aligns across 8 bases. The CDR3 covers 14 residues. The germline CDR1 and CDR2 sequences are MNHEY and SVGAGI. The J segment lost 9 bases and the V segment lost 2 bases, leaving 6 bases of the junction unmatched. The CDR3 is CASSYPGGAGEQFF. The CDR3 DNA follows: TGTGCCAGCAGTTACCCAGGGGGCGCGGGTGAGCAGTTCTTC.